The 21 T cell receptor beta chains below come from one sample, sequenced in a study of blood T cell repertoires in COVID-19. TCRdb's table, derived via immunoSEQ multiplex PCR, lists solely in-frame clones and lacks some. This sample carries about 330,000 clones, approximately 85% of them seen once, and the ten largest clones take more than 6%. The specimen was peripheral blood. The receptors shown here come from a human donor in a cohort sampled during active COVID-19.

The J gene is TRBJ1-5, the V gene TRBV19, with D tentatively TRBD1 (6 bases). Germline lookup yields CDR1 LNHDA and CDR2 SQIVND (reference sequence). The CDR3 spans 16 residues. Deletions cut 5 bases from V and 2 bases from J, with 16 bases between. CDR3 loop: CASSEPTGMGNQPQHF. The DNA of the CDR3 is TGTGCCAGTAGTGAACCTACAGGGATGGGCAATCAGCCCCAGCATTTT.

The CDR3 spells CASSGGGYNQPQHF. The CDR3 coding sequence is TGTGCCAGCAGCGGGGGGGGATACAATCAGCCCCAGCATTTT. The chain has TRBV5-8 and TRBJ1-5; perhaps TRBD1 as D (5 bases). The CDR3 runs 14 residues. V was cut by 4 bases and J by 3 bases, with 11 bases left in between. The germline V gene encodes CDR1 SGHTS and CDR2 YDEGEE.

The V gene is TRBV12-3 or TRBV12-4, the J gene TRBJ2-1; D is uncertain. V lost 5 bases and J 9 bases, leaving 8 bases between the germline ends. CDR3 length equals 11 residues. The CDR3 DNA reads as TGTGCCAGCAGTAGAGGTCGTGAGCAGTTCTTC. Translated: CASSRGREQFF.

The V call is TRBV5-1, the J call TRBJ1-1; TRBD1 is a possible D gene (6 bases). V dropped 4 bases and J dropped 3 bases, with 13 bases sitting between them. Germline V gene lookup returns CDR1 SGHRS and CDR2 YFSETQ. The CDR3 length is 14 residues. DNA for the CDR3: TGCGCCAGCAGCAAACAGGGTCGGGACACTGAAGCTTTCTTT. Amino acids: CASSKQGRDTEAFF.

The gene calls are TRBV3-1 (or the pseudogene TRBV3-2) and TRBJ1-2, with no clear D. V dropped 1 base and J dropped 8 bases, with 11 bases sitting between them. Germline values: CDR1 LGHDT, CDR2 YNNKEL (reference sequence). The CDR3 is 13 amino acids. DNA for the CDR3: TGTGCCAGCAGCCAAGGAGGGTATGGAGGCTACACCTTC. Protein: CASSQGGYGGYTF.

CDR3 region: CASSFARREDEQYF. The CDR3 nucleotides are TGTGCCAGCAGCTTCGCCCGGCGGGAGGACGAGCAGTACTTC. The V call is TRBV11-1, the J call TRBJ2-7; 8 bases align to TRBD2. Germline V lookup: CDR1 SGHAT, CDR2 FQDESV (reference sequence). The CDR3 runs 14 residues. Trimming at V came to 3 bases and at J to 5 bases, leaving 6 bases not matched to a gene.

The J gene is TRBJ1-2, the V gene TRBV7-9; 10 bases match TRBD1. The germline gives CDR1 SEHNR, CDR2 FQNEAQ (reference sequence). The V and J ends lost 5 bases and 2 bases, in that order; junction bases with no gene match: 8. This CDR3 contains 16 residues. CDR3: CASSQAGQGPNYGYTF. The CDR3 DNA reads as TGTGCCAGCAGCCAGGCGGGACAGGGGCCCAACTATGGCTACACCTTC. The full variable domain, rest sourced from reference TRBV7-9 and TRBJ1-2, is DTGVSQNPRHKITKRGQNVTFRCDPISEHNRLYWYRQTLGQGPEFLTYFQNEAQLEKSRLLSDRFSAERPKGSFSTLEIQRTEQGDSAMYLCASSQAGQGPNYGYTFGSGTRLTVV.

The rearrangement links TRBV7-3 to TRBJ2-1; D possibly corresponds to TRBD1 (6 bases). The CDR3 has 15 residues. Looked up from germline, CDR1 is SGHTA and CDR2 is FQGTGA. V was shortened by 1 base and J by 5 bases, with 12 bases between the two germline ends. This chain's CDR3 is CASSLKRGYDNEQFF. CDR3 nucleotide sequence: TGTGCCAGCAGCTTAAAAAGGGGGTACGACAATGAGCAGTTCTTC.

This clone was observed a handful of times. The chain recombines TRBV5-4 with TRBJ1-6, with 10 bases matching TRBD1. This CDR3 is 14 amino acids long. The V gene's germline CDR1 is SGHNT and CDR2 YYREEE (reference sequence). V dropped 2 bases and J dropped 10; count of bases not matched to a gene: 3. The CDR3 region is CASSFGTGVSPLHF. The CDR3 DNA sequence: TGTGCCAGCAGCTTCGGGACAGGGGTCTCACCCCTCCACTTT.

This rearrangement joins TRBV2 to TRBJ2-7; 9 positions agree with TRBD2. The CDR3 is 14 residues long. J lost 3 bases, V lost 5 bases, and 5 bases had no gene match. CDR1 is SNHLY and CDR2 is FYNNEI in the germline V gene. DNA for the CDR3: TGTGCCAGCAGTTATGGGACTAGCAGCTACGAGCAGTACTTC. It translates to CASSYGTSSYEQYF.

The CDR3, as DNA: TGCGCCAGCAGCGCGGGACTAGCGGGGGTTAGGACAGATACGCAGTATTTT. Translating it yields CASSAGLAGVRTDTQYF. J is TRBJ2-3 and V is TRBV5-1, with TRBD2 matching 14 bases. Trimming removed 4 bases from V and 3 bases from J; junction bases left unmatched: 7. CDR1 SGHRS and CDR2 YFSETQ come from the germline V gene. The CDR3 is 17 residues long.

The CDR3 DNA is TGTGCCAGCAGCTTGGATAGGGGGGGCGCGGCCAAAAACATTCAGTACTTC. It translates to CASSLDRGGAAKNIQYF. This chain connects TRBV5-8 to TRBJ2-4; D is perhaps TRBD2 (7 bases). Germline V gene data show CDR1 as SGHTS and CDR2 as YDEGEE. This CDR3 has 17 residues. Trimming shortened V by 0 bases and J by 1 base, and 14 bases separated the two germline ends.

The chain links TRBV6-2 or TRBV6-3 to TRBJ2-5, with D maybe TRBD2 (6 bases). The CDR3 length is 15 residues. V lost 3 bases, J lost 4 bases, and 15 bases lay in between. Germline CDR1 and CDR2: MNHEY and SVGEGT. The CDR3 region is CASSYGGRELETQYF. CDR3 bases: TGTGCCAGCAGTTATGGTGGTCGGGAGTTAGAGACCCAGTACTTC.

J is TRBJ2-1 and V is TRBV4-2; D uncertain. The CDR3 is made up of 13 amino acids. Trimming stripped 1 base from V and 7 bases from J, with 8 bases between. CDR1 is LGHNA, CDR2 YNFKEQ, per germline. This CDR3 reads CASSQGALNEQFF. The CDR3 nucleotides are TGTGCCAGCAGCCAAGGTGCGTTAAATGAGCAGTTCTTC.

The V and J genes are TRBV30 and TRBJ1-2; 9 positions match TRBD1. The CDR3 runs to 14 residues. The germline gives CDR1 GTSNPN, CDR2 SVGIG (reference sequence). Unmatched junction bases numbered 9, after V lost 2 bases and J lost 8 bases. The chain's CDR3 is CAWSRDRDGGGYTF. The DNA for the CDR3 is TGTGCCTGGAGTCGGGACAGGGATGGTGGCGGCTACACCTTC.

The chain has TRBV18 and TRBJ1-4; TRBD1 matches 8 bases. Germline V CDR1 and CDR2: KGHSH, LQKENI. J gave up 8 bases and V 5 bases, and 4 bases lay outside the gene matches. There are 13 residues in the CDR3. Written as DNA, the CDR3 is TGTGCCAGCTCAGGGGGACAGGCGGAAAAACTGTTTTTT. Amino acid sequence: CASSGGQAEKLFF.

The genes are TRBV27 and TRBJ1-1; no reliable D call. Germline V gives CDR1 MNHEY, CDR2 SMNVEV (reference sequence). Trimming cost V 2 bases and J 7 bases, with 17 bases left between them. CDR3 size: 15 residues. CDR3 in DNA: TGTGCCAGCAGTTTAAATCTCGGAGGTACAAGTGAAGCTTTCTTT. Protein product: CASSLNLGGTSEAFF.

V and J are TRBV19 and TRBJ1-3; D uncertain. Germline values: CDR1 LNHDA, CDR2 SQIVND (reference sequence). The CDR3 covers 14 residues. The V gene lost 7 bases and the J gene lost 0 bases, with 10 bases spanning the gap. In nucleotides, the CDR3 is TGTGCCAGTAAAGTGCAGTCCTCTGGAAACACCATATATTTT. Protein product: CASKVQSSGNTIYF. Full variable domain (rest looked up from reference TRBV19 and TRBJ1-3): DGGITQSPKYLFRKEGQNVTLSCEQNLNHDAMYWYRQDPGQGLRLIYYSQIVNDFQKGDIAEGYSVSREKKESFPLTVTSAQKNPTAFYLCASKVQSSGNTIYFGEGSWLTVV.

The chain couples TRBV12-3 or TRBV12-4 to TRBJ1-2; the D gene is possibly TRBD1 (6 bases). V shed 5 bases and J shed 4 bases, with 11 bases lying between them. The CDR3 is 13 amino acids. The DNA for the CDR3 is TGTGCCAGCAGTCCGGACAGAAGCTATGGCTACACCTTC. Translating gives CASSPDRSYGYTF.

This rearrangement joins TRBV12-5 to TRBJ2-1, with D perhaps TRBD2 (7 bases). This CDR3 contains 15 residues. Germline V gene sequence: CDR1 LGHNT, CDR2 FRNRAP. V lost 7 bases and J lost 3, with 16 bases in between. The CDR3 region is CASDEGGGNYNEQFF. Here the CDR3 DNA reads TGTGCTAGTGATGAAGGGGGGGGCAACTACAATGAGCAGTTCTTC.

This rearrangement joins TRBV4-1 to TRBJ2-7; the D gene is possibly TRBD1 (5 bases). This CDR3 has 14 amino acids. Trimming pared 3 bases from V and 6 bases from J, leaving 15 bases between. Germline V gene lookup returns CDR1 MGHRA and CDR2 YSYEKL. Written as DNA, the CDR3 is TGCGCCAGCAGCCAGAATAGGGGCTACCCCGAGCAGTACTTC. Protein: CASSQNRGYPEQYF.